Each of the 16 T cell receptor beta chains below was sequenced from the same sample in a study of response to subunit inactivated influenza vaccine. In TCRdb, the RT-PCR reads were re-called with MiXCR into one record per CDR3 protein. The sample shows about 480,000 distinct CDR3 sequences, 10% to 15% of them seen only once. The material sequenced was PBMCs from blood, taken 40 to 50 days after vaccination. Source of these receptors: a man in his fifties or sixties who received an inactivated influenza vaccine.

In its sample, this clonotype was seen a few times. This chain uses TRBV5-1 with TRBJ2-2, with TRBD2 as a possible D gene (5 bases). The CDR3 extends over 17 amino acids. Germline values: CDR1 SGHRS, CDR2 YFSETQ. The V end lost 4 bases, the J end lost 2 bases, and 18 bases lay between the germline ends. In nucleotides, the CDR3 is TGCGCCAGCAGCGATAGCGCCCGAGCCCTTAACACCGGGGAGCTGTTTTTT. Its protein product is CASSDSARALNTGELFF.

This clonotype was seen a few times. The genes are TRBV6-2 or TRBV6-3 and TRBJ2-5, with a weak D call TRBD2 (5 bases). Germline V CDR1 and CDR2: MNHEY, SVGEGT. V was clipped by 1 base and J by 8 bases, with 14 bases between them. The CDR3 extends over 14 amino acids. CDR3 bases: TGTGCCAGCAGTTACTTTTCGGGCGGAGGAACCCAGTACTTC. It is translated as CASSYFSGGGTQYF.

The J gene is TRBJ2-5, the V gene TRBV28; D gene unclear. The CDR3 runs to 15 residues. The germline gives CDR1 MDHEN, CDR2 SYDVKM. V dropped 1 base and J dropped 1 base, with 10 bases sitting between them. This chain's CDR3 is CASSLFVSRQETQYF. CDR3 nucleotides: TGTGCCAGCAGTTTATTTGTCAGTCGCCAAGAGACCCAGTACTTC.

This clonotype occurred a few times. The gene calls are TRBV6-7 and TRBJ2-5, with unresolved D. TRBV6-7 has ORF status, its function being uncertain. This CDR3 spans 12 amino acids. V shed 9 bases and J shed 1 base, with 9 bases lying between them. The CDR3 DNA reads as TGTGCCAGGCGACGGATCCAAGAGACCCAGTACTTC. Its translation is CARRRIQETQYF.

This clonotype appeared a few times. The chain recombines TRBV20-1 with TRBJ2-5, with D perhaps matching TRBD2 (6 bases). The CDR3 loop spans 15 amino acids. In germline, CDR1 is DFQATT, CDR2 SNEGSKA (reference sequence). CDR3: CSLAPSLSLAETQYF. DNA of the CDR3: TGCAGCCTGGCCCCGAGCTTAAGTCTAGCGGAGACCCAGTACTTC.

The sample holds many counts of this clonotype. This chain links TRBV3-1 with TRBJ1-1; D is uncertain. V dropped 1 base and J dropped 6 bases, with 6 bases sitting between them. Germline V gene sequence: CDR1 LGHDT, CDR2 YNNKEL (reference sequence). The CDR3 has 12 residues. The CDR3 nucleotides are TGTGCCAGCAGCCAAGTAATGTCTGAAGCTTTCTTT. Translating gives CASSQVMSEAFF.

There are a few counts of this clonotype. The V and J genes are TRBV5-1 and TRBJ2-1; the D gene is possibly TRBD2 (5 bases). The CDR3 is made up of 13 amino acids. Between the trimmed V and J ends, which lost 2 bases and 8 bases, there was a span of 11 bases. The germline V gene encodes CDR1 SGHRS and CDR2 YFSETQ. CDR3 bases: TGCGCCAGCAGCTTTCTATTAGCGCATGAGCAGTTCTTC. Protein sequence: CASSFLLAHEQFF.

This clonotype was observed a few times. The chain employs TRBV10-1 and TRBJ2-2, with D possibly being TRBD1 (5 bases). The CDR3 runs 16 residues. Germline V gene sequence: CDR1 WNHNN, CDR2 SYGVQD (reference sequence). V lost 4 bases and J 0 bases, leaving 12 bases between the germline ends. The CDR3 loop reads CASSAYRTTNTGELFF. The CDR3 nucleotides are TGCGCCAGCAGTGCCTACAGGACAACGAACACCGGGGAGCTGTTTTTT.

This clonotype appeared many times. The chain employs TRBV29-1 and TRBJ1-1; TRBD1 is a possible D gene (5 bases). CDR1 is SQVTM and CDR2 is ANQGSEA in the germline V gene. Trimming left V 5 bases short and J 1 base short, with 11 bases between. This CDR3 contains 13 residues. The CDR3 DNA reads TGCAGCGTTTTCGGACAAACGAACACTGAAGCTTTCTTT. Translation gives CSVFGQTNTEAFF. The full variable domain, in which reference TRBV29-1 and TRBJ1-1 provide the parts outside the CDR3, is SAVISQKPSRDICQRGTSLTIQCQVDSQVTMMFWYRQQPGQSLTLIATANQGSEATYESGFVIDKFPISRPNLTFSTLTVSNMSPEDSSIYLCSVFGQTNTEAFFGQGTRLTVV.

This clonotype was counted only a few times. The CDR3 DNA reads TGTGCCAGCAGTTACTCTGGGGGGAGTGGTGAGCAGTTCTTC. Its translation: CASSYSGGSGEQFF. The rearrangement uses TRBV6-5 and TRBJ2-1; maybe TRBD2 (6 bases). The CDR3 loop spans 14 amino acids. With 0 bases removed from V and 9 bases from J, the gap between germline ends came to 12 bases. The V gene's germline CDR1 is MNHEY and CDR2 SVGAGI.

The CDR3 loop reads CASSFRGVGELFF. In nucleotides, the CDR3 is TGTGCCAGCAGTTTTAGGGGGGTCGGGGAGCTGTTTTTT. The rearrangement joins TRBV12-3 or TRBV12-4 to TRBJ2-2; possibly TRBD1 or TRBD2 for D (6 bases each). Between the trimmed V and J ends, which lost 3 bases and 7 bases, there was a span of 9 bases. This CDR3 contains 13 residues.

This clonotype was detected only a few times. This chain connects TRBV28 to TRBJ2-3, with unresolved D. The CDR3 spans 14 residues. Between the trimmed V and J ends, which lost 7 bases and 6 bases, there was a span of 17 bases. Germline lookup yields CDR1 MDHEN and CDR2 SYDVKM. The CDR3 nucleotides are TGTGCCAGCACCGCCCTGGGCGACCCGGATACGCAGTATTTT. It translates to CASTALGDPDTQYF.

This clonotype was detected a few times. This chain links TRBV29-1 with TRBJ2-3; 10 bases agree with TRBD1. The CDR3 extends over 15 amino acids. CDR1 SQVTM and CDR2 ANQGSEA come from the germline V gene. The trim removed 6 bases at V and 6 bases at J, leaving 12 bases unmatched. DNA for the CDR3: TGCAGCGTACCGGGGGGGACAGGGGTTTTTGATACGCAGTATTTT. Its protein product is CSVPGGTGVFDTQYF.

This clonotype came up many times. The genes are TRBV10-3 and TRBJ2-5; D might be TRBD1 or TRBD2, each matching 5 bases. The CDR3 is 14 amino acids. Germline V CDR1 and CDR2: ENHRY, SYGVKD. The V and J ends lost 3 bases and 2 bases respectively, with 10 bases between them. CDR3 residues: CAISEGTKQETQYF. In nucleotides, the CDR3 is TGTGCCATCAGTGAAGGGACGAAACAAGAGACCCAGTACTTC.

Ten or more counts support this clonotype. The rearrangement joins TRBV20-1 to TRBJ2-5, with D perhaps TRBD2 (6 bases). Germline-derived CDR1 and CDR2 are DFQATT and SNEGSKA (reference sequence). V lost 2 bases to trimming and J lost 3 bases, with 13 bases between them. The CDR3 is made up of 14 amino acids. The CDR3 spells CSARTLAVEETQYF. CDR3 in DNA: TGCAGTGCTAGAACTTTAGCGGTAGAAGAGACCCAGTACTTC.

The rearrangement uses TRBV11-2 and TRBJ2-2; possibly TRBD1 for D (6 bases). Germline V gene lookup returns CDR1 SGHAT and CDR2 FQNNGV. The CDR3 spans 13 residues. V was cut by 6 bases and J by 5 bases, with 10 bases left in between. In nucleotides, the CDR3 is TGTGCCAGCAGACGAACAGGGACCGGGGAGCTGTTTTTT. It codes for CASRRTGTGELFF.